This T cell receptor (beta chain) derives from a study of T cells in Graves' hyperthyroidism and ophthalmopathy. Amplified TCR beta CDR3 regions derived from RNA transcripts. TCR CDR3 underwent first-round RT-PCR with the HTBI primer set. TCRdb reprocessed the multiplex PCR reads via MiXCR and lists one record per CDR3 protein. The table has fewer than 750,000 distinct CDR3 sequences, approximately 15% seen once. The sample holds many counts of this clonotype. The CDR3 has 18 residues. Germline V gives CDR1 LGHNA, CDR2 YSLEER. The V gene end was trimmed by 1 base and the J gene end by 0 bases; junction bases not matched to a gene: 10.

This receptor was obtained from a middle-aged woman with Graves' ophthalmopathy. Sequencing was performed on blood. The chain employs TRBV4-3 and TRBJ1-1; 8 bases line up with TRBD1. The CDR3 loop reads CASSQVSGQGALNTEAFF. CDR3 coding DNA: TGCGCCAGCAGCCAAGTTAGCGGGCAGGGGGCTTTGAACACTGAAGCTTTCTTT.